A single sample gave rise to the 31 T cell receptor beta chains below, sequenced in a study of blood T cell repertoires in COVID-19. The data were produced by immunoSEQ multiplex PCR, yet TCRdb's version contains in-frame clones alone and is incomplete. The sample has tens of thousands of clones; around 81% are singletons. Sequenced material: peripheral blood. Every receptor here comes from a man aged 50 to 60 with acute or convalescent COVID-19.

This clone was seen more than once but under ten times. This rearrangement joins TRBV10-3 to TRBJ1-6, with 8 bases that match TRBD1. V lost 2 bases and J lost 5; bases outside the gene matches: 2. Germline V CDR1 and CDR2: ENHRY, SYGVKD. The CDR3 spans 15 residues. The chain's CDR3 is CAISEAGQDNSPLHF. DNA for the CDR3: TGTGCCATCAGTGAGGCGGGACAGGATAATTCACCCCTCCACTTT.

The V gene is TRBV6-5, the J gene TRBJ1-6; 10 bases align to TRBD1. The CDR3 consists of 15 residues. Looked up from germline, CDR1 is MNHEY and CDR2 is SVGAGI. V gave up 5 bases and J gave up 9 bases; unmatched junction bases: 7. CDR3 sequence (DNA): TGTGCCAGCAGTACCAGACAGGGGGCAGGTTCACCCCTCCACTTT. Amino acid sequence: CASSTRQGAGSPLHF.

The V call is TRBV29-1, the J call TRBJ1-4; D is unclear. CDR1 and CDR2 (germline): SQVTM, ANQGSEA. CDR3 length: 15 residues. Trimming stripped 4 bases from V and 5 bases from J, with 17 bases between. The CDR3 spells CSVVTRRNENEKLFF. In DNA, the CDR3 is TGCAGCGTTGTGACCCGCAGGAACGAGAATGAAAAACTGTTTTTT.

The chain recombines TRBV28 with TRBJ2-2, with 14 bases fitting TRBD2. CDR1 and CDR2 (germline): MDHEN, SYDVKM. The CDR3 is made up of 18 amino acids. Germline trimming cut 2 bases from V and 1 base from J; bases unmatched to any gene: 3. CDR3 region: CASSLAGLAGGNTGELFF. The CDR3 DNA reads as TGTGCCAGCAGTTTAGCCGGACTAGCGGGAGGGAACACCGGGGAGCTGTTTTTT.

The V call is TRBV7-3, the J call TRBJ2-5; tentative D call: TRBD1 (6 bases). V was trimmed by 1 base and J by 3 bases, leaving 12 bases between them. The CDR3 sequence is 15 residues long. Germline V CDR1 and CDR2: SGHTA, FQGTGA. The DNA of the CDR3 is TGTGCCAGCAGCTTAAGGGGGCAGCAGAAAGAGACCCAGTACTTC. It encodes CASSLRGQQKETQYF.

The chain carries TRBV11-2 and TRBJ2-1, with TRBD2 identical over 12 bases. CDR3 length equals 16 residues. Losses at the gene ends were 5 bases for V and 9 bases for J; bases not matched to a gene: 11. Germline values: CDR1 SGHAT, CDR2 FQNNGV. The CDR3 is CASSPRLAGEIIEQFF. The CDR3 DNA sequence: TGTGCCAGCAGCCCGAGACTAGCGGGAGAAATTATTGAGCAGTTCTTC.

This clone was observed a single time. The genes are TRBV3-1 (or the pseudogene TRBV3-2) and TRBJ2-1, with D possibly being TRBD1 (6 bases). This CDR3 region has 14 residues. CDR1 is LGHDT, CDR2 YNNKEL, per germline (reference sequence). V gave up 6 bases and J gave up 10 bases, with 19 bases separating them. CDR3 loop: CASREGQAPKEQFF. CDR3 bases: TGTGCCAGCAGAGAGGGACAAGCCCCCAAAGAGCAGTTCTTC.

This chain connects TRBV6-4 to TRBJ2-1; 7 positions match TRBD1. Germline V gives CDR1 MRHNA, CDR2 SNTAGT. CDR3 length: 15 residues. The trim removed 6 bases at V and 0 bases at J, leaving 5 bases unmatched. The DNA of the CDR3 is TGTGCCAGCAGCTACAGGGGATCCTCCTACAATGAGCAGTTCTTC. Its protein product is CASSYRGSSYNEQFF.

The chain employs TRBV10-3 and TRBJ2-4; D remains ambiguous. This CDR3 comprises 15 residues. Trimming pared 0 bases from V and 6 bases from J, leaving 12 bases between. Per germline, CDR1 ENHRY and CDR2 SYGVKD. CDR3 nucleotides: TGTGCCATCAGTGAGTCTGGCCTGGGCGCAAACATTCAGTACTTC. This encodes CAISESGLGANIQYF.

The chain is built from TRBV2 and TRBJ1-3, with a tentative D call TRBD1 (6 bases). The CDR3 extends over 15 amino acids. V shed 5 bases and J shed 0 bases, with 11 bases lying between them. The germline CDR1 and CDR2 sequences are SNHLY and FYNNEI. CDR3 residues: CASSTQGSSGNTIYF. CDR3 bases: TGTGCCAGCAGTACTCAGGGGAGCTCTGGAAACACCATATATTTT.

This clone was observed once. The chain couples TRBV18 to TRBJ1-1; no clear D. This CDR3 contains 13 residues. From germline, CDR1 is KGHSH and CDR2 LQKENI. The germline V and J ends were trimmed by 5 bases and 0 bases, with 7 bases remaining between them. The DNA of the CDR3 is TGTGCCAGCTCAACAGATATGAACACTGAAGCTTTCTTT. This encodes CASSTDMNTEAFF.

This chain links TRBV6-2 or TRBV6-3 with TRBJ1-5; 9 bases line up with TRBD1. CDR1 and CDR2 (germline): MNHEY, SVGEGT. This CDR3 contains 18 residues. V lost 2 bases and J lost 2; bases outside the gene matches: 10. The CDR3, as DNA: TGTGCCAGCAGTTACGTAGTTACCCGACAGGGGGGCAATCAGCCCCAGCATTTT. It yields the protein CASSYVVTRQGGNQPQHF.

This chain connects TRBV27 to TRBJ2-7; no clear D. The CDR3 length is 13 residues. V lost 5 bases, J lost 0 bases, and 8 bases lay in between. The germline gives CDR1 MNHEY, CDR2 SMNVEV (reference sequence). The CDR3 DNA is TGTGCCAGCAGTCGCCGGGTCTCCTACGAGCAGTACTTC. Residues: CASSRRVSYEQYF.

The chain recombines TRBV4-3 with TRBJ2-5, with D possibly TRBD1 on 5 matching bases. Germline lookup yields CDR1 LGHNA and CDR2 YSLEER. Trimming left V 1 base short and J 1 base short, with 16 bases between. CDR3 length: 17 residues. This CDR3 is CASSQVRVGAAQETQYF. The CDR3 nucleotides are TGCGCCAGCAGCCAAGTGCGTGTTGGGGCAGCCCAAGAGACCCAGTACTTC.

This clone was counted a single time. The gene calls are TRBV6-5 and TRBJ2-5, with 9 bases matching TRBD2. Germline lookup yields CDR1 MNHEY and CDR2 SVGAGI. The CDR3 spans 15 residues. V gave up 6 bases and J gave up 5 bases; unmatched junction bases: 10. CDR3 in DNA: TGTGCCAGCAGCTCCGGAGGACTAGCGCCGGAGACCCAGTACTTC. This gives the protein CASSSGGLAPETQYF.

The rearrangement uses TRBV5-4 and TRBJ2-3; 7 nucleotides agree with TRBD2. Trimming removed 4 bases from V and 3 bases from J; junction bases left unmatched: 14. The CDR3 has 17 amino acids. CDR1 is SGHNT and CDR2 is YYREEE in the germline V gene (reference sequence). The CDR3 nucleotides are TGTGCCAGCAGCACCGACCCGCTAGCGGCGTTAACAGATACGCAGTATTTT. This sequence encodes CASSTDPLAALTDTQYF.

This sequence joins TRBV7-3 and TRBJ2-7; D perhaps matches TRBD1 (6 bases). This CDR3 has 13 amino acids. Germline CDR1 and CDR2: SGHTA and FQGTGA. V lost 5 bases, J lost 7 bases, and 15 bases lay in between. The CDR3 nucleotides read TGTGCCAGCAGCGCGACGAATACAGGGGAGCAGTACTTC. The encoded protein is CASSATNTGEQYF.

This sequence joins TRBV6-2 or TRBV6-3 and TRBJ2-3, with D possibly matching TRBD1 (5 bases). The length of the CDR3 is 15 residues. The germline CDR1 and CDR2 sequences are MNHEY and SVGEGT. With 6 bases removed from V and 0 bases from J, the gap between germline ends came to 13 bases. CDR3 residues: CASSQIPGSTDTQYF. In nucleotides, the CDR3 is TGTGCCAGCAGCCAAATCCCAGGGAGCACAGATACGCAGTATTTT.

V is TRBV5-1 and J is TRBJ2-3; perhaps TRBD1 as D (7 bases). V lost 5 bases and J lost 2, with 18 bases in between. The V gene's germline CDR1 is SGHRS and CDR2 YFSETQ. There are 16 residues in the CDR3. The CDR3 nucleotides are TGCGCCAGCAGGCCGGGGGCGGGACAGATCACAGATACGCAGTATTTT. It is translated as CASRPGAGQITDTQYF.

The rearrangement uses TRBV10-1 and TRBJ2-1, with 8 bases aligning to TRBD1. The CDR3 sequence is 18 residues long. Trimming at V came to 2 bases and at J to 3 bases, leaving 12 bases not matched to a gene. Germline loops: CDR1 WNHNN, CDR2 SYGVQD (reference sequence). This chain's CDR3 is CASSEADRGPGVYNEQFF. CDR3 nucleotides: TGCGCCAGCAGTGAGGCCGACAGGGGCCCAGGGGTCTACAATGAGCAGTTCTTC.

CDR3 DNA: TGTGCCAGCAGTCTTGGGGGACAGGGACGCGAGCAGTACTTC. This translates into CASSLGGQGREQYF. The rearrangement joins TRBV6-2 or TRBV6-3 to TRBJ2-7, with 9 bases fitting TRBD1. Looked up from germline, CDR1 is MNHEY and CDR2 is SVGEGT. Losses at the gene ends were 5 bases for V and 6 bases for J; bases not matched to a gene: 8. This CDR3 is 14 amino acids long.

This rearrangement joins TRBV24-1 to TRBJ1-5; D remains ambiguous. The CDR3 loop spans 13 amino acids. The germline V gene has CDR1 KGHDR and CDR2 SFDVKD. Trimming pared 10 bases from V and 0 bases from J, leaving 9 bases between. As DNA, the CDR3 is TGTGCCACTCAGGCATATAGCAATCAGCCCCAGCATTTT. Translation: CATQAYSNQPQHF.

The V and J genes are TRBV9 and TRBJ2-1, with unresolved D. The CDR3 length is 15 residues. CDR1 is SGDLS, CDR2 YYNGEE, per germline. V was clipped by 0 bases and J by 0 bases, with 7 bases between them. The chain's CDR3 is CASSVGAGSYNEQFF. The CDR3 bases are TGTGCCAGCAGCGTAGGGGCAGGCTCCTACAATGAGCAGTTCTTC.

The V call is TRBV19, the J call TRBJ2-7, with 11 bases fitting TRBD2. The CDR3 extends over 17 amino acids. CDR1 is LNHDA, CDR2 SQIVND, per germline (reference sequence). Trimming removed 3 bases from V and 3 bases from J; junction bases left unmatched: 10. CDR3: CASSILASGGISYEQYF. CDR3 coding DNA: TGTGCCAGTAGTATCTTGGCTAGCGGGGGGATCAGCTACGAGCAGTACTTC.

V gene TRBV10-1 combines with J gene TRBJ2-1; perhaps TRBD1 as D (6 bases). Germline CDR1 reads WNHNN; CDR2 reads SYGVQD (reference sequence). The CDR3 consists of 13 residues. V lost 8 bases, J lost 3 bases, and 11 bases lay in between. The CDR3 coding sequence is TGCGCCAGCGGGCAGGGGAACTACAATGAGCAGTTCTTC. As protein: CASGQGNYNEQFF.

The chain combines TRBV2 with TRBJ2-3; 7 nucleotides agree with TRBD2. Germline values: CDR1 SNHLY, CDR2 FYNNEI. The CDR3 loop spans 14 amino acids. J was trimmed by 1 base and V by 7 bases; bases with no gene match: 5. This CDR3 is CASIRDYGTDTQYF. The CDR3 DNA is TGTGCCAGCATCCGGGACTATGGCACAGATACGCAGTATTTT.

The count of this clone is one. The V gene is TRBV21-1, the J gene TRBJ2-7; TRBD1 is the table's D call and was not checked against the DNA. TRBV21-1 is designated a pseudogene. The length of the CDR3 is 15 residues. The chain's CDR3 is CASSDGTADSYEQYF. CDR3 nucleotides: TGTGCCAGCAGCGATGGGACAGCAGACTCCTACGAGCAGTACTTC.

The chain employs TRBV2 and TRBJ2-3; 14 positions agree with TRBD2. The trim removed 9 bases at V and 4 bases at J, leaving 3 bases unmatched. Germline loops: CDR1 SNHLY, CDR2 FYNNEI. This CDR3 is 14 amino acids long. The CDR3 spells CARTSGGEADTQYF. In DNA form, the CDR3 reads TGTGCCAGGACTAGCGGGGGGGAGGCAGATACGCAGTATTTT.

The chain joins TRBV6-4 to TRBJ2-1, with a weak D call TRBD1 (5 bases). The CDR3 length is 13 residues. V was pared by 5 bases and J by 12 bases, with 17 bases between. From germline, CDR1 is MRHNA and CDR2 SNTAGT. The CDR3: CASSPGQGKGQFF. The CDR3 coding sequence is TGTGCCAGCAGTCCCGGGCAGGGAAAAGGGCAGTTCTTC.

The rearrangement links TRBV19 to TRBJ1-4; perhaps TRBD1 as D (5 bases). This CDR3 is built from 12 residues. V was trimmed by 0 bases and J by 10 bases, leaving 6 bases between them. Germline V CDR1 and CDR2: LNHDA, SQIVND (reference sequence). CDR3 coding DNA: TGTGCCAGTAGTATAGAGGGGGGAAAACTGTTTTTT. Its translation is CASSIEGGKLFF. Based on the CDR3 plus reference TRBV19 and TRBJ1-4, the full variable domain is DGGITQSPKYLFRKEGQNVTLSCEQNLNHDAMYWYRQDPGQGLRLIYYSQIVNDFQKGDIAEGYSVSREKKESFPLTVTSAQKNPTAFYLCASSIEGGKLFFGSGTQLSVL.

The V and J genes are TRBV3-1 (or the pseudogene TRBV3-2) and TRBJ2-5; 11 bases line up with TRBD2. CDR3 length: 15 amino acids. CDR1 is LGHDT, CDR2 YNNKEL, per germline (reference sequence). Trimming at V came to 1 base and at J to 4 bases, leaving 2 bases not matched to a gene. The CDR3 sequence: CASSQGLAGGETQYF. In DNA, the CDR3 is TGTGCCAGCAGCCAAGGTCTAGCGGGAGGAGAGACCCAGTACTTC.